Presented here are 18 T cell receptor beta chains from one specimen sequenced in a study of Ad26.COV2.S vaccination and SARS-CoV-2 variants. Treatment in this sample: roughly 18 received Ad26.COV2.S at low or high dose, single or two shots; 5 received placebo; per-sample allocation not given. It was on day 63 after the first vaccine or placebo injection that samples were taken. Here immunoSEQ multiplex PCR was the method, and the copy in TCRdb shows in-frame clones only, minus some. The sample has fewer than 500,000 clones, roughly 90% seen once. The material was peripheral blood, obtained in a trial of Ad26.COV2.S vaccine versus placebo. The source of these receptors is a person between 18 and 65 years old who received the Ad26.COV2.S COVID-19 vaccine or a placebo.

The V and J genes are TRBV7-9 and TRBJ2-1; 11 positions agree with TRBD2. The CDR3 extends over 15 amino acids. V dropped 5 bases and J dropped 9; count of bases not matched to a gene: 9. Germline lookup yields CDR1 SEHNR and CDR2 FQNEAQ (reference sequence). CDR3 bases: TGTGCCAGCAGCCCGATAGCGGGAGGGCCGAGTGAGCAGTTCTTC. Its protein is CASSPIAGGPSEQFF.

This chain joins TRBV5-4 and TRBJ2-1; weak D call: TRBD1 (6 bases). Germline CDR1 SGHNT, CDR2 YYREEE (reference sequence). The length of the CDR3 is 15 residues. Between the trimmed V and J ends, which lost 2 bases and 4 bases, there was a span of 13 bases. This CDR3 reads CASSLTGLFYNEQFF. CDR3 nucleotide sequence: TGTGCCAGCAGCTTAACAGGGTTATTTTACAATGAGCAGTTCTTC. The variable domain in full, completed from reference TRBV5-4 and TRBJ2-1, reads ETGVTQSPTHLIKTRGQQVTLRCSSQSGHNTVSWYQQALGQGPQFIFQYYREEENGRGNFPPRFSGLQFPNYSSELNVNALELDDSALYLCASSLTGLFYNEQFFGPGTRLTVL.

The chain couples TRBV18 to TRBJ2-2; D is ambiguous. Germline CDR1 KGHSH, CDR2 LQKENI. The CDR3 is 15 residues long. The V gene lost 1 base and the J gene lost 0 bases, with 6 bases spanning the gap. CDR3 coding DNA: TGTGCCAGCTCACCACGAACAGCGAACACCGGGGAGCTGTTTTTT. Its translation: CASSPRTANTGELFF.

V gene TRBV7-9 combines with J gene TRBJ2-7; D may be TRBD1 (6 bases). The CDR3 runs 15 residues. V shed 4 bases and J shed 2 bases, with 15 bases lying between them. The germline gives CDR1 SEHNR, CDR2 FQNEAQ (reference sequence). The CDR3 DNA follows: TGTGCCAGCAGCTCCTTTAACAGGGCACCCTACGAGCAGTACTTC. It translates to CASSSFNRAPYEQYF.

The J gene is TRBJ2-1, the V gene TRBV7-3; weak D call: TRBD2 (5 bases). The CDR3 is 15 residues long. Germline assignment: CDR1 SGHTA and CDR2 FQGTGA. V was trimmed by 5 bases and J by 0 bases, leaving 11 bases between them. The CDR3, as DNA: TGTGCCAGCAGCCCCGCTGGGAGCTCCTACAATGAGCAGTTCTTC. As protein: CASSPAGSSYNEQFF.

J is TRBJ1-5 and V is TRBV6-5, with D perhaps matching TRBD1 (5 bases). V dropped 6 bases and J dropped 6 bases, with 18 bases sitting between them. The CDR3 is 15 residues long. The germline CDR1 and CDR2 sequences are MNHEY and SVGAGI. The DNA of the CDR3 is TGTGCCAGCAGAGCTGCGGGAGGGGATGGTCAGCCCCAGCATTTT. This sequence encodes CASRAAGGDGQPQHF.

The chain employs TRBV11-2 and TRBJ1-3, with 10 bases that match TRBD1. J was trimmed by 2 bases and V by 6 bases; bases with no gene match: 1. CDR1 and CDR2 (germline): SGHAT, FQNNGV. This CDR3 comprises 14 residues. The CDR3 nucleotides are TGTGCCAGCAGAGGGACAGGGGCTGGAAACACCATATATTTT. Protein: CASRGTGAGNTIYF.

The chain recombines TRBV7-3 with TRBJ2-3; 12 bases map to TRBD2. The CDR3 has 17 residues. Germline CDR1 SGHTA, CDR2 FQGTGA. J was trimmed by 3 bases and V by 1 base; bases with no gene match: 5. The CDR3 here is CASSLSLAGGPTDTQYF. The CDR3, as DNA: TGTGCCAGCAGCTTAAGTCTAGCGGGAGGGCCTACAGATACGCAGTATTTT.

Concerning this clone: Other DNA variants within this sample encode the same CDR3. This sequence joins TRBV24-1 and TRBJ2-3, with 8 nucleotides matching TRBD1. J lost 0 bases, V lost 3 bases, and 4 bases had no gene match. CDR3 size: 16 residues. Germline-derived CDR1 and CDR2 are KGHDR and SFDVKD. The CDR3 bases are TGTGCCACCAGTGATCCCGGGACAGGAAGCACAGATACGCAGTATTTT. Its protein product is CATSDPGTGSTDTQYF.

The J gene is TRBJ2-6, the V gene TRBV7-8; D unresolved. Trimming took off 2 bases at V and 0 bases at J, with 8 bases between the two ends. The CDR3 has 16 residues. Germline-derived CDR1 and CDR2 are SGHVS and FQNEAQ. CDR3 region: CASSLLSLSGANVLTF. CDR3 DNA sequence: TGTGCCAGCAGCTTACTAAGTCTCTCTGGGGCCAACGTCCTGACTTTC.

V and J are TRBV7-2 and TRBJ1-5; no firm D call. The length of the CDR3 is 15 residues. CDR1 is SGHTA and CDR2 is FQGNSA in the germline V gene. V was trimmed by 3 bases and J by 3 bases, leaving 12 bases between them. The CDR3 loop is CASSLSRSPNQPQHF. The CDR3 DNA reads as TGTGCCAGCAGCTTGTCCCGGTCCCCCAATCAGCCCCAGCATTTT.

The J gene is TRBJ2-1, the V gene TRBV9; D remains unclear. V lost 0 bases and J 8 bases, leaving 9 bases between the germline ends. Germline V lookup: CDR1 SGDLS, CDR2 YYNGEE. The CDR3 covers 13 residues. CDR3 coding DNA: TGTGCCAGCAGCGTAGGAGTGAGCGATGAGCAGTTCTTC. It encodes CASSVGVSDEQFF.

This chain uses TRBV19 with TRBJ2-3; 7 bases agree with TRBD1. Per the germline V gene, CDR1 is LNHDA and CDR2 is SQIVND (reference sequence). The junction had 4 bases not matched to a gene; V was cut back by 8 bases and J by 2 bases. CDR3 size: 13 residues. CDR3 in DNA: TGTGCCAGTTCGGACAGGTACACAGATACGCAGTATTTT. Translated: CASSDRYTDTQYF.

The gene calls are TRBV19 and TRBJ2-7; D is tentatively TRBD1 or TRBD2 (5 bases each). Trimming took 6 bases from V and 1 from J, leaving 19 bases between them. In germline, CDR1 is LNHDA, CDR2 SQIVND (reference sequence). The CDR3 totals 16 residues. As DNA, the CDR3 is TGTGCCAGTAGCGACCCCCTCCGGGACCCATCCTACGAGCAGTACTTC. Its translation: CASSDPLRDPSYEQYF.

The chain recombines TRBV18 with TRBJ1-2; 7 bases fit TRBD1. Germline CDR1 and CDR2: KGHSH and LQKENI. The CDR3 runs to 18 residues. The J segment lost 2 bases and the V segment lost 2 bases, leaving 14 bases of the junction unmatched. The CDR3 DNA reads as TGTGCCAGCTCACCAAGGCTCCGGGACAGAACAGCCAACTATGGCTACACCTTC. Translated, it gives CASSPRLRDRTANYGYTF. Complete variable domain (other parts from reference TRBV18 and TRBJ1-2): NAGVMQNPRHLVRRRGQEARLRCSPMKGHSHVYWYRQLPEEGLKFMVYLQKENIIDESGMPKERFSAEFPKEGPSILRIQQVVRGDSAAYFCASSPRLRDRTANYGYTFGSGTRLTVV.

This sequence joins TRBV9 and TRBJ1-1, with 7 bases matching TRBD1. The CDR3 is 15 amino acids. Germline lookup yields CDR1 SGDLS and CDR2 YYNGEE. Losses at the gene ends were 0 bases for V and 5 bases for J; bases not matched to a gene: 7. The CDR3 spells CASSVAPTGITEAFF. The CDR3 DNA follows: TGTGCCAGCAGCGTAGCTCCGACAGGGATTACTGAAGCTTTCTTT.

V gene TRBV12-3 or TRBV12-4 combines with J gene TRBJ1-1, with D uncertain. The germline V and J ends were trimmed by 7 bases and 5 bases, with 11 bases remaining between them. The CDR3 length is 12 residues. Here the CDR3 reads CASKQRKTEAFF. In nucleotides, the CDR3 is TGTGCCAGCAAACAGAGGAAGACTGAAGCTTTCTTT.

This chain links TRBV7-2 with TRBJ1-5; D possibly corresponds to TRBD1 (6 bases). CDR3 length equals 13 residues. CDR1 and CDR2 from the germline V gene are SGHTA and FQGNSA. V was pared by 6 bases and J by 12 bases, with 18 bases between. The CDR3 spells CASSPGQKVIQHF. DNA of the CDR3: TGTGCCAGCAGTCCAGGACAGAAGGTTATCCAGCATTTT.